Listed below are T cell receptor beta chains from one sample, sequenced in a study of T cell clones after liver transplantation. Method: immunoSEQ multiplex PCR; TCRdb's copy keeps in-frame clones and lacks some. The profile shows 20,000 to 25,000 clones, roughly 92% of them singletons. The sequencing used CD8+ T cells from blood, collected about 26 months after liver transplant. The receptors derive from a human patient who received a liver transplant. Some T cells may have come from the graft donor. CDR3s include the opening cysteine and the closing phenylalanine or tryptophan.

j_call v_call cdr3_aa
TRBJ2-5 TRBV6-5 CASSYSTGAKETQYF
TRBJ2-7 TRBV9 CASSVGQASSYEQYF
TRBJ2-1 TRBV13 CASSIGLGTSANNEQFF
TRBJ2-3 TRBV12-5 CASGSYTDTQYF
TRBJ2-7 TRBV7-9 CASSSGVARSYEQYF
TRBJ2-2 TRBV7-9 CASSLSSGRAGTGELFF
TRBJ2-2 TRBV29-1 CSAGTSANTGELFF
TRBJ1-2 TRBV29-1 CSVEVRVGYTF
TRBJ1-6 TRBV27 CASSFSRANSPLHF
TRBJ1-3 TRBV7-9 CASSQPPGTGPGTIYF
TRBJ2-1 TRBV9 CASSVKGTSGSYNEQFF
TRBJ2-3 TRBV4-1 CASSQGESGYTQYF
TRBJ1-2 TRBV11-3 CASSPAGFYGYTF
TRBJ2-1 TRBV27 CASSAPSQAYGYNEQFF
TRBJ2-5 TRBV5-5 CASSLWLGETQYF
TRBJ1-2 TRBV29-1 CSVEDQEGLNYGYTF
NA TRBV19 CASSIQGLNYEQYF
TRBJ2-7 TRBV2 CASIGRSYEQYF
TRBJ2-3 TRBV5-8 CASSLVTGGESDTQYF
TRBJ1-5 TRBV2 CASSELLGSSNQPQHF